This T cell receptor beta chain originates from a study of CD8 T cells in Susac syndrome. Germline-derived CDR1 and CDR2 are GTSNPN and SVGIG (reference sequence). V lost 5 bases to trimming and J lost 0 bases; unmatched junction nucleotides: 10. This CDR3 has 16 amino acids. About 0.45 to 1 ug RNA was reverse transcribed with random hexamers. TCRdb processed the immunoSEQ multiplex PCR reads anew with MiXCR; each CDR3 protein has one entry. The sample gives 210,000 or so distinct CDR3 sequences, around nine tenths of which show up once; around 0.14% is in the top ten. The sequencing input was CD8+ T cells from PBMCs. This chain uses TRBV30 with TRBJ2-3, with 8 bases fitting TRBD1. This sequence originates from a human donor with multiple sclerosis. CDR3 sequence (DNA): TGTGCCTGGCTACCCCTGACAGGGGACAGCACAGATACGCAGTATTTT. As protein: CAWLPLTGDSTDTQYF. The whole variable domain, remainder taken from reference TRBV30 and TRBJ2-3, is SQTIHQWPATLVQPVGSPLSLECTVEGTSNPNLYWYRQAAGRGLQLLFYSVGIGQISSEVPQNLSASRPQDRQFILSSKKLLLSDSGFYLCAWLPLTGDSTDTQYFGPGTRLTVL.